This T cell receptor (beta chain) was sequenced for a study of blood T cell repertoires in COVID-19. Profiling relied on immunoSEQ multiplex PCR, and the TCRdb table lists in-frame clones only, not all of them. The table lists 300,000 to 400,000 clones, 80% to 90% of them singletons. Germline values: CDR1 MDHEN, CDR2 SYDVKM. V lost 4 bases to trimming and J lost 1 base; unmatched junction nucleotides: 9. The CDR3 loop spans 16 amino acids. Patients at the Seattle site were enrolled during active infection and followed longitudinally. Sequenced input: peripheral blood. This receptor was identified in a woman between 45 and 60 years old with COVID-19, enrolled during active disease. The J gene is TRBJ2-7, the V gene TRBV28, with TRBD2 matching 8 bases. The CDR3 bases are TGTGCCAGCAGTTACAAGGTGGCGGGAGGTTCCTACGAGCAGTACTTC. Protein product: CASSYKVAGGSYEQYF.